This TCR beta chain was identified in a study of shared clonotypes between healthy human individuals. Study outcomes and limitations: Sampling included only blood; tissue repertoires likely differ. Between four donors, naive CD4 clonotypes were shared at a level of approximately 5%.

The CDR3 spans 13 residues. Trimming removed 8 bases from V and 1 base from J; junction bases left unmatched: 4. Germline values: CDR1 WSHSY, CDR2 SAAADI. In regard to this clone: Its antigen remains unidentified.

The assay was immunoSEQ multiplex PCR, and TCRdb's table has in-frame clones only and misses some. The table includes about 2.1 million clones, approximately 92% detected once. CD45RO negativity and positive selection for CCR7 defined naive CD8 cells, a population that excluded terminally differentiated effector memory CD45RA+ cells. V gene TRBV10-2 combines with J gene TRBJ2-5, with 7 bases fitting TRBD1. The TCR sequence derives from a man between 18 and 35 years old in good health. Some clones in this sample may be carry-over from other donors' samples. The sample taken for sequencing was naive CD8+ T cells from PBMCs. As DNA, the CDR3 is TGCGCCAGCGCCGGGACAGTCCAAGAGACCCAGTACTTC. This gives the protein CASAGTVQETQYF.